Listed below are T cell receptor beta chains from one sample, sequenced in a study of response to subunit inactivated influenza vaccine. TCRdb recomputed calls from the RT-PCR reads with MiXCR, one row per CDR3 protein. This sample has roughly 650,000 distinct CDR3 sequences, with 14% found just once. Specimen: PBMCs from blood, collected around 15 days before vaccination. The receptors shown here come from a man aged 45-65 years who received an inactivated influenza vaccine. CDR3s include the opening cysteine and the closing phenylalanine or tryptophan. D genes are given only for firm matches. A row's size may be missing; if present it is once, few, many or a size class.

CDR3 protein: CASSLKYNEQFF
CDR3 DNA: TGTGCCAGCAGTTTAAAATACAATGAGCAGTTCTTC
clone size: many
J gene: TRBJ2-1
V gene: TRBV12-3/TRBV12-4
D gene: NA

CDR3 protein: CASRGQGIGNQPQHF
CDR3 DNA: TGTGCCAGCAGGGGACAGGGAATCGGCAATCAGCCCCAGCATTTT
clone size: few
J gene: TRBJ1-5
V gene: TRBV2
D gene: TRBD1

CDR3 protein: CSARTGTGGRTEAFF
CDR3 DNA: TGCAGTGCTAGAACCGGGACAGGGGGTAGGACTGAAGCTTTCTTT
clone size: NA
J gene: TRBJ1-1
V gene: TRBV20-1
D gene: TRBD1

CDR3 protein: CASRETDTQYF
CDR3 DNA: TGTGCCAGCAGGGAGACAGATACGCAGTATTTT
clone size: many
J gene: TRBJ2-3
V gene: TRBV7-2
D gene: NA

CDR3 protein: CATKNSGGDNEQFF
CDR3 DNA: TGTGCCACAAAAAATAGCGGGGGGGACAATGAGCAGTTCTTC
clone size: few
J gene: TRBJ2-1
V gene: TRBV28
D gene: TRBD2

CDR3 protein: CSVPINTDTQYF
CDR3 DNA: TGCAGCGTCCCCATTAACACAGATACGCAGTATTTT
clone size: few
J gene: TRBJ2-3
V gene: TRBV29-1
D gene: NA

CDR3 protein: CASSRGLGYGYTF
CDR3 DNA: TGTGCCAGCAGCAGGGGGCTCGGCTATGGCTACACCTTC
clone size: few
J gene: TRBJ1-2
V gene: TRBV6-1
D gene: TRBD1

CDR3 protein: CSARPQLGASGTQETQYF
CDR3 DNA: TGCAGTGCTAGACCCCAACTTGGGGCTAGCGGGACACAAGAGACCCAGTACTTC
clone size: few
J gene: TRBJ2-5
V gene: TRBV20-1
D gene: TRBD2

CDR3 protein: CASSQRRTSGDTQYF
CDR3 DNA: TGTGCCAGCAGCCAAAGGAGGACTAGCGGGGATACGCAGTATTTT
clone size: NA
J gene: TRBJ2-3
V gene: TRBV3-1
D gene: TRBD2

CDR3 protein: CASSEQGAEQYF
CDR3 DNA: TGCGCCAGCAGTGAGCAAGGGGCCGAGCAGTACTTC
clone size: many
J gene: TRBJ2-7
V gene: TRBV10-2
D gene: NA

CDR3 protein: CASSPSVRGNYGYTF
CDR3 DNA: TGTGCCAGCAGCCCAAGCGTCAGGGGGAACTATGGCTACACCTTC
clone size: NA
J gene: TRBJ1-2
V gene: TRBV12-3/TRBV12-4
D gene: TRBD1

CDR3 protein: CAISESSYTNTGELFF
CDR3 DNA: TGTGCCATCAGTGAGTCGTCTTACACCAACACCGGGGAGCTGTTTTTT
clone size: few
J gene: TRBJ2-2
V gene: TRBV10-3
D gene: NA

CDR3 protein: CASSPSESDTQYF
CDR3 DNA: TGTGCCAGCTCACCATCGGAGTCAGATACGCAGTATTTT
clone size: NA
J gene: TRBJ2-3
V gene: TRBV18
D gene: NA

CDR3 protein: CSARVTGGGTGELFF
CDR3 DNA: TGCAGTGCTAGAGTGACAGGGGGCGGCACCGGGGAGCTGTTTTTT
clone size: NA
J gene: TRBJ2-2
V gene: TRBV20-1
D gene: TRBD1

CDR3 protein: CSARRQYSYNEQFF
CDR3 DNA: TGCAGTGCTCGCCGACAGTACTCCTACAATGAGCAGTTCTTC
clone size: many
J gene: TRBJ2-1
V gene: TRBV20-1
D gene: NA

CDR3 protein: CSASGGQLNQPQHF
CDR3 DNA: TGCAGTGCTAGTGGAGGTCAGCTAAATCAGCCCCAGCATTTT
clone size: few
J gene: TRBJ1-5
V gene: TRBV20-1
D gene: NA

CDR3 protein: CASRIGQGFAEAFF
CDR3 DNA: TGTGCCAGCAGAATCGGACAGGGGTTCGCGGAAGCTTTCTTT
clone size: NA
J gene: TRBJ1-1
V gene: TRBV6-1
D gene: TRBD1

CDR3 protein: CASSGQGGPGDQPQHF
CDR3 DNA: TGTGCCAGCAGTGGACAGGGAGGTCCGGGCGATCAGCCCCAGCATTTT
clone size: few
J gene: TRBJ1-5
V gene: TRBV12-3/TRBV12-4
D gene: TRBD1

CDR3 protein: CSAGPTGDSPLHF
CDR3 DNA: TGCAGTGCTGGGCCGACAGGGGATTCACCCCTCCACTTT
clone size: NA
J gene: TRBJ1-6
V gene: TRBV20-1
D gene: TRBD1

CDR3 protein: CASSRVQGYEQYF
CDR3 DNA: TGTGCCAGCAGCCGCGTACAGGGTTACGAGCAGTACTTC
clone size: few
J gene: TRBJ2-7
V gene: TRBV3-1
D gene: NA